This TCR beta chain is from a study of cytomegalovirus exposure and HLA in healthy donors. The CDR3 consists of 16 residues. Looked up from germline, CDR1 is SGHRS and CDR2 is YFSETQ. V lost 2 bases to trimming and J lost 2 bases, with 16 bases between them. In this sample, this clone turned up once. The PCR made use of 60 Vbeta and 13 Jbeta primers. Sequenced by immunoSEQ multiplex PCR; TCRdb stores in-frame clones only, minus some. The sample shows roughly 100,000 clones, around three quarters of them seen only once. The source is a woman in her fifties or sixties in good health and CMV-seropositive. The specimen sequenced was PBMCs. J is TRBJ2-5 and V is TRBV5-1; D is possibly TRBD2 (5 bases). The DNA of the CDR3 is TGCGCCAGCAGCTTTGGAGGTTTACGGGCACAAGAGACCCAGTACTTC. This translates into CASSFGGLRAQETQYF.